A selection of T cell receptor beta chains follows, all from one sample in a study of regulatory and conventional T cells in RAG deficiency. Data came from immunoSEQ multiplex PCR; TCRdb stores just in-frame clones and leaves some out. This sample has 10,000 to 15,000 clones, with 90% to 95% found just once. This sample was also put to use in a study of regulatory T cells.

The sequenced material came from CD4+ effector T cells sorted from blood. The source is a human donor in good health. Both conserved end residues are part of each CDR3. The order of the fields is J gene, V gene, clone size, D gene, CDR3 protein, CDR3 DNA. A D gene is named only where the DNA matches it firmly. A row's size may be missing; if present it is once, few, many or a size class.

j_gene: TRBJ1-2
v_gene: TRBV28
abundance: -
d_gene: -
CDR3aa: CASSLEKRATGRLNGYTF
CDR3nt: TGTGCCAGCAGTTTAGAAAAGAGGGCTACGGGACGCTTGAATGGCTACACCTTC

j_gene: TRBJ2-7
v_gene: TRBV30
abundance: -
d_gene: TRBD2
CDR3aa: CAWAWSGLAGVEQYF
CDR3nt: TGTGCCTGGGCCTGGTCTGGACTAGCGGGAGTCGAGCAGTACTTC

j_gene: TRBJ2-3
v_gene: TRBV29-1
abundance: -
d_gene: TRBD2
CDR3aa: CSVSPGAGVGDTQYF
CDR3nt: TGCAGCGTCTCCCCAGGAGCGGGAGTGGGAGATACGCAGTATTTT

j_gene: TRBJ2-1
v_gene: TRBV6-5
abundance: -
d_gene: -
CDR3aa: CASSLDGSYNEQFF
CDR3nt: TGTGCCAGCAGTTTGGACGGCTCCTACAATGAGCAGTTCTTC

j_gene: TRBJ1-1
v_gene: TRBV29-1
abundance: -
d_gene: -
CDR3aa: CSVDAGSHTEAFF
CDR3nt: TGCAGCGTTGACGCAGGGTCGCACACTGAAGCTTTCTTT

j_gene: TRBJ1-1
v_gene: TRBV14
abundance: -
d_gene: -
CDR3aa: CASSDGLNTEAFF
CDR3nt: TGTGCCAGCAGCGACGGTTTGAACACTGAAGCTTTCTTT

j_gene: TRBJ1-3
v_gene: TRBV9
abundance: -
d_gene: -
CDR3aa: CASSVELGDSGNTIYF
CDR3nt: TGTGCCAGCAGCGTAGAATTGGGGGACTCTGGAAACACCATATATTTT

j_gene: TRBJ1-2
v_gene: TRBV7-8
abundance: -
d_gene: -
CDR3aa: CASSLATPNNYGYTF
CDR3nt: TGTGCCAGCAGCTTAGCGACACCTAACAACTATGGCTACACCTTC

j_gene: TRBJ2-7
v_gene: TRBV7-8
abundance: -
d_gene: -
CDR3aa: CASSLEPRTRTNEQYF
CDR3nt: TGTGCCAGCAGCTTAGAGCCCCGGACTCGAACCAACGAGCAGTACTTC

j_gene: TRBJ2-2
v_gene: TRBV5-4
abundance: -
d_gene: TRBD2
CDR3aa: CASSWSGGAAGELFF
CDR3nt: TGTGCCAGCAGCTGGAGCGGGGGGGCAGCCGGGGAGCTGTTTTTT

j_gene: TRBJ1-2
v_gene: TRBV6-5
abundance: -
d_gene: TRBD1
CDR3aa: CASRPPGQVYGYTF
CDR3nt: TGTGCCAGCAGGCCGCCGGGACAGGTCTATGGCTACACCTTC

j_gene: TRBJ1-2
v_gene: TRBV27
abundance: -
d_gene: -
CDR3aa: CASRGGGQPIYGYTF
CDR3nt: TGTGCCAGCAGGGGGGGCGGGCAGCCGATCTATGGCTACACCTTC

j_gene: TRBJ1-2
v_gene: TRBV7-8
abundance: -
d_gene: -
CDR3aa: CASSSQREDNYGYTF
CDR3nt: TGTGCCAGCAGCTCTCAAAGGGAGGACAACTATGGCTACACCTTC

j_gene: TRBJ2-7
v_gene: TRBV5-1
abundance: -
d_gene: -
CDR3aa: CASAGGTGPYEQYF
CDR3nt: TGCGCCAGCGCGGGAGGGACAGGACCCTACGAGCAGTACTTC

j_gene: TRBJ2-7
v_gene: TRBV6-4
abundance: -
d_gene: -
CDR3aa: CALDPDGSSYEQYF
CDR3nt: TGTGCCCTCGATCCAGACGGGAGCTCCTACGAGCAGTACTTC

j_gene: TRBJ1-6
v_gene: TRBV9
abundance: -
d_gene: -
CDR3aa: CASSVTDRSSYNSPLHF
CDR3nt: TGTGCCAGCAGCGTAACTGACAGAAGCTCCTATAATTCACCCCTCCACTTT

j_gene: TRBJ2-7
v_gene: TRBV5-5
abundance: -
d_gene: TRBD2
CDR3aa: CASSQDTSGFYEQYF
CDR3nt: TGTGCCAGCAGCCAGGACACTAGCGGCTTTTACGAGCAGTACTTC

j_gene: TRBJ2-3
v_gene: TRBV29-1
abundance: -
d_gene: TRBD1
CDR3aa: CSVELWDRDRGQRSQYF
CDR3nt: TGCAGCGTTGAATTATGGGACCGGGACAGGGGGCAACGATCGCAGTATTTT

j_gene: TRBJ1-6
v_gene: TRBV5-4
abundance: -
d_gene: TRBD1
CDR3aa: CASSQKGGYHNSPLHF
CDR3nt: TGTGCCAGCAGCCAAAAAGGGGGCTACCATAATTCACCCCTCCACTTT

j_gene: TRBJ1-2
v_gene: TRBV2
abundance: -
d_gene: TRBD1
CDR3aa: CASSVRQGDGYTF
CDR3nt: TGTGCCAGCAGTGTCAGACAGGGGGATGGCTACACCTTC

j_gene: TRBJ1-1
v_gene: TRBV9
abundance: -
d_gene: -
CDR3aa: CASSASIKGGGDTEAFF
CDR3nt: TGCGCCAGCAGCGCCTCTATTAAGGGGGGTGGGGACACTGAAGCTTTCTTT

j_gene: TRBJ1-2
v_gene: TRBV7-4
abundance: -
d_gene: -
CDR3aa: CASSRVSPARKTYGYTF
CDR3nt: TGTGCCAGCAGCCGTGTATCTCCAGCTCGAAAGACCTATGGCTACACCTTC

j_gene: TRBJ1-4
v_gene: TRBV7-2
abundance: -
d_gene: -
CDR3aa: CASSFSRGSVEKLFF
CDR3nt: TGTGCCAGCAGCTTTAGCAGGGGAAGTGTCGAAAAACTGTTTTTT

j_gene: TRBJ1-4
v_gene: TRBV9
abundance: -
d_gene: -
CDR3aa: CASSVDVNEKLFF
CDR3nt: TGTGCCAGCAGCGTAGACGTTAATGAAAAACTGTTTTTT

j_gene: TRBJ2-7
v_gene: TRBV2
abundance: -
d_gene: -
CDR3aa: CASSEALAVSYEQYF
CDR3nt: TGTGCCAGCAGTGAAGCGCTTGCAGTCTCCTACGAGCAGTACTTC

j_gene: TRBJ2-5
v_gene: TRBV2
abundance: -
d_gene: TRBD1
CDR3aa: CASRPTGVWETQYF
CDR3nt: TGTGCCAGCAGACCCACAGGGGTGTGGGAGACCCAGTACTTC

j_gene: TRBJ2-3
v_gene: TRBV6-5
abundance: -
d_gene: -
CDR3aa: CASTGSPRTDTQYF
CDR3nt: TGTGCCAGCACCGGGAGTCCCCGCACAGATACGCAGTATTTT

j_gene: TRBJ2-2
v_gene: TRBV5-1
abundance: -
d_gene: -
CDR3aa: CASSQEWPGELFF
CDR3nt: TGCGCCAGCAGCCAAGAGTGGCCCGGGGAGCTGTTTTTT

j_gene: TRBJ1-1
v_gene: TRBV6-5
abundance: -
d_gene: TRBD1
CDR3aa: CASSYTGGKSEAFF
CDR3nt: TGTGCCAGCAGTTACACAGGGGGGAAGTCTGAAGCTTTCTTT

j_gene: TRBJ2-5
v_gene: TRBV9
abundance: -
d_gene: TRBD2
CDR3aa: CASSLKWGGETQYF
CDR3nt: TGTGCCAGCAGCCTCAAATGGGGGGGAGAGACCCAGTACTTC

j_gene: TRBJ1-3
v_gene: TRBV7-9
abundance: -
d_gene: -
CDR3aa: CASSSWEVGSSGNTIYF
CDR3nt: TGTGCCAGCAGCTCCTGGGAGGTGGGCAGCTCTGGAAACACCATATATTTT

j_gene: TRBJ2-7
v_gene: TRBV9
abundance: -
d_gene: TRBD2
CDR3aa: CASSASGNSREQYF
CDR3nt: TGTGCCAGCAGCGCTAGCGGGAACTCGAGGGAGCAGTACTTC

j_gene: TRBJ2-2
v_gene: TRBV5-1
abundance: -
d_gene: TRBD2
CDR3aa: CASSPIAGVNTGELFF
CDR3nt: TGCGCCAGCAGCCCCATAGCGGGAGTGAACACCGGGGAGCTGTTTTTT

j_gene: TRBJ2-7
v_gene: TRBV19
abundance: -
d_gene: -
CDR3aa: CASSPDSSWSYEQYF
CDR3nt: TGTGCCAGTAGCCCCGACAGTTCCTGGTCCTACGAGCAGTACTTC

j_gene: TRBJ1-1
v_gene: TRBV2
abundance: -
d_gene: -
CDR3aa: CASNPGAEGTEAFF
CDR3nt: TGTGCCAGCAACCCGGGGGCAGAGGGCACTGAAGCTTTCTTT

j_gene: TRBJ1-2
v_gene: TRBV2
abundance: -
d_gene: TRBD1
CDR3aa: CASSAIPGQRAGYTF
CDR3nt: TGTGCCAGCAGTGCAATCCCGGGACAGAGGGCTGGCTACACCTTC

j_gene: TRBJ2-2
v_gene: TRBV6-5
abundance: -
d_gene: TRBD1
CDR3aa: CASSSGGPGELFF
CDR3nt: TGTGCCAGCTCCTCAGGGGGACCCGGGGAGCTGTTTTTT

j_gene: TRBJ2-1
v_gene: TRBV2
abundance: -
d_gene: -
CDR3aa: CASSTDRSSYNEQFF
CDR3nt: TGTGCCAGCAGCACCGACAGGAGCTCCTACAATGAGCAGTTCTTC

j_gene: TRBJ2-1
v_gene: TRBV7-6
abundance: -
d_gene: TRBD2
CDR3aa: CASSRGTSGGVSNEQFF
CDR3nt: TGTGCCAGCAGCCGCGGGACTAGCGGGGGGGTTTCAAATGAGCAGTTCTTC

j_gene: TRBJ1-6
v_gene: TRBV30
abundance: -
d_gene: -
CDR3aa: CAWSRNNSPLHF
CDR3nt: TGTGCCTGGAGTCGAAATAATTCACCCCTCCACTTT

j_gene: TRBJ1-5
v_gene: TRBV18
abundance: -
d_gene: TRBD1
CDR3aa: CASSLGDRGRQPQHF
CDR3nt: TGTGCCAGCTCACTAGGGGACAGGGGGCGTCAGCCCCAGCATTTT

j_gene: TRBJ2-7
v_gene: TRBV27
abundance: -
d_gene: -
CDR3aa: CASSFSPFGSYEQYF
CDR3nt: TGTGCCAGCAGTTTCTCCCCTTTTGGCTCCTACGAGCAGTACTTC

j_gene: TRBJ2-7
v_gene: TRBV30
abundance: -
d_gene: -
CDR3aa: CAWSGRPYEQYF
CDR3nt: TGTGCCTGGAGTGGGCGCCCATACGAGCAGTACTTC

j_gene: TRBJ2-3
v_gene: TRBV29-1
abundance: once
d_gene: TRBD2
CDR3aa: CSVGRQGGLAGTTDTQYF
CDR3nt: TGCAGCGTTGGGAGACAGGGTGGACTAGCGGGGACCACAGATACGCAGTATTTT

j_gene: TRBJ1-5
v_gene: TRBV7-8
abundance: -
d_gene: -
CDR3aa: CASSLGWENQPQHF
CDR3nt: TGTGCCAGCAGCCTGGGGTGGGAGAATCAGCCCCAGCATTTT

j_gene: TRBJ1-1
v_gene: TRBV7-9
abundance: -
d_gene: -
CDR3aa: CASSLEGVRVLGTEAFF
CDR3nt: TGTGCCAGCAGCTTAGAGGGGGTGAGGGTATTAGGCACTGAAGCTTTCTTT